The 21 T cell receptor beta chains presented below share a single source sample, sequenced in a study of cytomegalovirus exposure and HLA in healthy donors. The PCR was carried out with 60 Vbeta primers and 13 Jbeta primers. Some clones are missing from TCRdb's copy, which holds only in-frame ones; the method was immunoSEQ multiplex PCR. The table records about 150,000 clones, approximately 85% of them present only once. Source material: PBMCs. The receptors were gathered from a man aged 45-65 years in good health and CMV-seropositive.

This clone occurred a few times. At the DNA level, this CDR3 is encoded by other sequences in the same sample as well. The chain recombines TRBV10-3 with TRBJ1-2, with 9 bases identical to TRBD1. Germline values: CDR1 ENHRY, CDR2 SYGVKD. This CDR3 comprises 12 residues. J lost 6 bases, V lost 9 bases, and 5 bases had no gene match. This CDR3 reads CAISGQGDGYTF. The CDR3 DNA reads as TGTGCCATATCGGGACAGGGAGATGGCTACACCTTC.

The chain employs TRBV30 and TRBJ1-4; tentatively, D is TRBD1 (6 bases). Germline loops: CDR1 GTSNPN, CDR2 SVGIG (reference sequence). V lost 7 bases and J lost 0, with 15 bases in between. CDR3 length equals 15 residues. The CDR3 DNA reads as TGTGCCTTCCAGGGGTCCTTTACAACTAATGAAAAACTGTTTTTT. It specifies CAFQGSFTTNEKLFF.

This clone was observed a single time. This chain links TRBV7-8 with TRBJ2-3; D perhaps matches TRBD2 (5 bases). Trimming stripped 5 bases from V and 0 bases from J, with 12 bases between. This CDR3 spans 15 amino acids. Per germline, CDR1 SGHVS and CDR2 FQNEAQ. The CDR3 loop is CASSRAETSTDTQYF. CDR3 sequence (DNA): TGTGCCAGCAGCCGAGCGGAGACTAGCACAGATACGCAGTATTTT.

The CDR3: CASSSSGQGITEAFF. As DNA, the CDR3 is TGCGCCAGCAGCTCCTCGGGACAGGGTATCACTGAAGCTTTCTTT. The chain joins TRBV5-1 to TRBJ1-1; TRBD1 matches at 9 bases. Unmatched junction bases numbered 7, after V lost 3 bases and J lost 4 bases. The CDR3 runs 15 residues. Germline loops: CDR1 SGHRS, CDR2 YFSETQ.

The chain joins TRBV30 to TRBJ1-1; D ambiguous. Germline assignment: CDR1 GTSNPN and CDR2 SVGIG (reference sequence). This CDR3 has 13 amino acids. V was pared by 0 bases and J by 1 base, with 6 bases between. The CDR3 here is CAWSVRENTEAFF. CDR3 bases: TGTGCCTGGAGTGTACGGGAGAACACTGAAGCTTTCTTT.

This chain connects TRBV5-1 to TRBJ2-7, with D perhaps TRBD2 (6 bases). CDR1 is SGHRS, CDR2 YFSETQ, per germline. The CDR3 runs 13 residues. With 3 bases removed from V and 4 bases from J, the gap between germline ends came to 11 bases. The CDR3 DNA reads TGCGCCAGCAGCTGGGGGACTCATTACGAGCAGTACTTC. Protein sequence: CASSWGTHYEQYF.

The chain carries TRBV27 and TRBJ2-7, with 8 bases that match TRBD1. The ends lost 4 bases at V and 5 bases at J; junction bases unmatched: 7. There are 14 residues in the CDR3. Per germline, CDR1 MNHEY and CDR2 SMNVEV (reference sequence). In DNA form, the CDR3 reads TGTGCCAGCAGTTCCATCAAGACAGGGGACGAGCAGTACTTC. Translated, it gives CASSSIKTGDEQYF.

The gene calls are TRBV10-3 and TRBJ2-1; 8 nucleotides align to TRBD1. CDR1 and CDR2 (germline): ENHRY, SYGVKD. V trimming: 2 bases; J trimming: 7 bases; junction bases outside the gene matches: 4. The CDR3 totals 14 residues. The CDR3 spells CAISEQGARNEQFF. DNA of the CDR3: TGTGCCATCAGTGAGCAGGGGGCTAGGAATGAGCAGTTCTTC.

The V call is TRBV30, the J call TRBJ1-5; D perhaps matches TRBD1 (5 bases). Germline V gene data show CDR1 as GTSNPN and CDR2 as SVGIG (reference sequence). The CDR3 contains 15 residues. V was pared by 3 bases and J by 5 bases, with 17 bases between. Here the CDR3 DNA reads TGTGCCTGGAGGTCAAGGGACTCTCTCCATCAGCCCCAGCATTTT. It is translated as CAWRSRDSLHQPQHF.

This clone was observed once. This rearrangement joins TRBV27 to TRBJ2-5, with D possibly TRBD1 on 6 matching bases. CDR3 length: 15 amino acids. V shed 2 bases and J shed 5 bases, with 15 bases lying between them. Germline CDR1 reads MNHEY; CDR2 reads SMNVEV (reference sequence). This CDR3 is CASSLRGQGRETQYF. CDR3 DNA: TGTGCCAGCAGTTTACGTGGGCAGGGGCGGGAGACCCAGTACTTC.

With respect to this clone: Distinct nucleotide sequences in the sample also encode this CDR3. This rearrangement joins TRBV5-1 to TRBJ1-1; a weak D match, TRBD1 (6 bases). CDR3 length: 15 amino acids. V dropped 2 bases and J dropped 0 bases, with 11 bases sitting between them. CDR1 and CDR2 (germline): SGHRS, YFSETQ. The CDR3 loop is CASSFATGMNTEAFF. CDR3 sequence (DNA): TGCGCCAGCAGCTTTGCGACAGGCATGAACACTGAAGCTTTCTTT.

This clone was seen a single time. The chain is built from TRBV16 and TRBJ2-2; 7 nucleotides align to TRBD2. The CDR3 length is 14 residues. Unmatched junction bases numbered 3, after V lost 4 bases and J lost 4 bases. Looked up from germline, CDR1 is KGHSY and CDR2 is FQNENV. DNA for the CDR3: TGTGCCAGCAGCCCCGGCGGGAGCACCGGGGAGCTGTTTTTT. Translation gives CASSPGGSTGELFF.

The chain couples TRBV5-4 to TRBJ1-3; no firm D call. CDR1 is SGHNT and CDR2 is YYREEE in the germline V gene (reference sequence). The V end lost 3 bases, the J end lost 5 bases, and 18 bases lay between the germline ends. The CDR3 consists of 16 residues. This CDR3 reads CASSSRSEGRRNTIYF. The CDR3 DNA is TGTGCCAGCAGCTCGCGATCGGAGGGAAGAAGAAACACCATATATTTT. The full variable domain, rest sourced from reference TRBV5-4 and TRBJ1-3, is ETGVTQSPTHLIKTRGQQVTLRCSSQSGHNTVSWYQQALGQGPQFIFQYYREEENGRGNFPPRFSGLQFPNYSSELNVNALELDDSALYLCASSSRSEGRRNTIYFGEGSWLTVV.

This clone has a handful of counts. V gene TRBV5-6 combines with J gene TRBJ1-1; 7 positions agree with TRBD1. The CDR3 is 14 amino acids. V lost 2 bases to trimming and J lost 5 bases; unmatched junction nucleotides: 6. CDR1 is SGHDT and CDR2 is YYEEEE in the germline V gene. The CDR3: CASSFRGRGTEAFF. In nucleotides, the CDR3 is TGTGCCAGCAGCTTTAGGGGGCGAGGGACTGAAGCTTTCTTT.

The chain uses TRBV11-2 and TRBJ2-3, with 11 bases lining up with TRBD2. Germline trimming cut 0 bases from V and 1 base from J; bases unmatched to any gene: 6. The germline V gene encodes CDR1 SGHAT and CDR2 FQNNGV. This CDR3 contains 18 residues. In DNA form, the CDR3 reads TGTGCCAGCAGCTTAGAACTAGCGGGAGTTCGGCGCACAGATACGCAGTATTTT. Its translation: CASSLELAGVRRTDTQYF.

This rearrangement joins TRBV10-1 to TRBJ2-7; a weak D match, TRBD2 (5 bases). The V end lost 0 bases, the J end lost 0 bases, and 15 bases lay between the germline ends. Germline V lookup: CDR1 WNHNN, CDR2 SYGVQD (reference sequence). CDR3 size: 17 residues. The CDR3 protein is CASSESRGTGSSYEQYF. CDR3 DNA: TGCGCCAGCAGTGAGTCGAGAGGTACGGGAAGCTCCTACGAGCAGTACTTC.

CDR3 nucleotide sequence: TGTGCCAGCAGTTCTTGGTCCTACAGCTCTGGAAACACCATATATTTT. This codes for CASSSWSYSSGNTIYF. The chain employs TRBV28 and TRBJ1-3, with D unclear. The V gene lost 4 bases and the J gene lost 0 bases, with 13 bases spanning the gap. The CDR3 extends over 16 amino acids. Germline CDR1 MDHEN, CDR2 SYDVKM.

V gene TRBV5-1 combines with J gene TRBJ2-1, with a weak D call TRBD2 (5 bases). The germline CDR1 and CDR2 sequences are SGHRS and YFSETQ. Trimming removed 0 bases at V and 0 bases at J, with 10 bases between. The CDR3 is 16 residues long. In DNA form, the CDR3 reads TGCGCCAGCAGCTTGGTTGGCGGGCACTCCTACAATGAGCAGTTCTTC. The encoded protein is CASSLVGGHSYNEQFF.

The chain joins TRBV10-2 to TRBJ2-3, with TRBD1 matching over 7 bases. Unmatched junction bases numbered 7, after V lost 8 bases and J lost 2 bases. The germline gives CDR1 WSHSY, CDR2 SAAADI. The CDR3 runs 14 residues. The CDR3, as DNA: TGCGCCAGCGGGGACAGACAGTACACAGATACGCAGTATTTT. Translated, it gives CASGDRQYTDTQYF.

The V call is TRBV2, the J call TRBJ2-7; D possibly corresponds to TRBD2 (5 bases). Germline V gives CDR1 SNHLY, CDR2 FYNNEI. Trimming shortened V by 7 bases and J by 4 bases, and 11 bases separated the two germline ends. This CDR3 spans 12 amino acids. The CDR3 nucleotides read TGTGCCAGCAATGTAGCGCGGTACGAGCAGTACTTC. Residues: CASNVARYEQYF.

The chain carries TRBV2 and TRBJ2-2, with D unresolved. Germline assignment: CDR1 SNHLY and CDR2 FYNNEI. The germline V and J ends were trimmed by 5 bases and 6 bases, with 19 bases remaining between them. The CDR3 is 16 residues long. The CDR3 sequence: CASSSRSIATAGELFF. The CDR3 DNA follows: TGTGCCAGCAGTTCTCGGTCTATAGCCACCGCCGGGGAGCTGTTTTTT. Using reference TRBV2 and TRBJ2-2 for the parts outside the CDR3, the full variable domain is EPEVTQTPSHQVTQMGQEVILRCVPISNHLYFYWYRQILGQKVEFLVSFYNNEISEKSEIFDDQFSVERPDGSNFTLKIRSTKLEDSAMYFCASSSRSIATAGELFFGEGSRLTVL.